This T cell receptor beta chain was identified during a study of T cell clonality in common variable immunodeficiency. Control and CVID samples contributed equal amounts of genomic DNA. Sequencing used immunoSEQ multiplex PCR; TCRdb keeps in-frame clones, though not all of them. The sample holds 20,000 to 25,000 clones, and no clone turns up only once. This CDR3 contains 16 residues. V trimming: 4 bases; J trimming: 5 bases; junction bases outside the gene matches: 11. Germline values: CDR1 SGHRS, CDR2 YFSETQ. Study results and caveats: Reportedly, TCR beta sequences from common variable immunodeficiency showed fewer deletions and N-nucleotide insertions. Compared with controls, CVID subjects had fewer shared TCRbeta clones. Authors noted CVID clonality's cause needs subpopulation repertoire sequencing.

This clone was recorded many times. Its antigen is still unknown. The read gets to within 3 residues of the CDR3 end, and the germline J gene fills in the rest. CVID subjects had received replacement immunoglobulin for at least one year. The sequenced sample consisted of peripheral blood mononuclear cells. The V gene is TRBV5-1, the J gene TRBJ2-2; 7 nucleotides line up with TRBD1. The clonotype was recovered from a human donor with common variable immunodeficiency. Here the CDR3 reads CASSPNRQGRTGELFF. Incomplete CDR3 DNA: TGCGCCAGCAGCCCAAACCGACAGGGAAGGACCGGGGAG.